The rows below give T cell receptor beta chains drawn from one sample of a study of cytomegalovirus exposure and HLA in healthy donors. Clones were read by immunoSEQ multiplex PCR, and TCRdb kept only the in-frame ones, dropping some. Among hundreds of thousands of clones listed, about 90% were seen once. The sample was PBMCs. These receptors were obtained from a man younger than 35 in good health and CMV-seropositive. Both conserved end residues are part of each CDR3. A D gene is named only where the DNA matches it firmly. For some rows the clone size is stated as once, few or many, or as a class when expanded; others skip it.

TRBD1,TRBJ2-7,-,TRBV15,TGTGCCACCAGCACCGGGACAGCCGCTAACGAGCAGTACTTC,CATSTGTAANEQYF
-,TRBJ2-1,few,TRBV2,TGTGCCAGCACCCGGGGCGGGACGATCTACAATGAGCAGTTCTTC,CASTRGGTIYNEQFF
TRBD2,TRBJ2-7,-,TRBV5-6,TGTGCCAGCACTCCTAGGGGACTAGCGGGATACGAGCAGTACTTC,CASTPRGLAGYEQYF
-,TRBJ1-1,-,TRBV11-2,TGTGCCAGCAGCTTCGGCAGGGGCACTGAAGCTTTCTTT,CASSFGRGTEAFF
-,TRBJ2-2,-,TRBV11-3,TGTGCCAGCAGCCCAACCCAACTCTGGCGGGATGGGGGGAACACCGGGGAGCTGTTTTTT,CASSPTQLWRDGGNTGELFF
TRBD2,TRBJ2-4,-,TRBV7-9,TGTGCCAGCAGCTTCAGACTAGCGGGAGCGCGAAACATTCAGTACTTC,CASSFRLAGARNIQYF
TRBD1,TRBJ1-2,-,TRBV6-1,TGTGCCAGCAGCTATGACAGGGACTATGGCTACACCTTC,CASSYDRDYGYTF
TRBD2,TRBJ2-7,-,TRBV28,TGTGCCACCCAGGGACTAGCGGGAAACGAGCAGTACTTC,CATQGLAGNEQYF
-,TRBJ1-2,-,TRBV2,TGTGCCAGCAGTGAAGGGGGTTACACCTTC,CASSEGGYTF
-,TRBJ2-4,few,TRBV5-4,TGTGCCAGCAGTCCTGACTTACTAGCCAAAAACATTCAGTACTTC,CASSPDLLAKNIQYF
-,TRBJ2-7,-,TRBV7-8,TGTGCCAGCAGCACGAATGTACAGTCCGTATACGAGCAGTACTTC,CASSTNVQSVYEQYF
-,TRBJ2-4,-,TRBV20-1,TGCAGTGCAACGGAAGGGACAGCGGGCTACTTC,CSATEGTAGYF
-,TRBJ2-1,-,TRBV6-6,TGTGCCAGCAGTTATAGTCAGGAGGGGCAGGACAATGAGCAGTTCTTC,CASSYSQEGQDNEQFF
TRBD1,TRBJ2-2,-,TRBV30,TGTGCCTGGCAAGACAGGGGCCGGCACACCGGGGAGCTGTTTTTT,CAWQDRGRHTGELFF
-,TRBJ2-1,-,TRBV30,TGTGCCTGGAGTGTACGAGTCGTATTAGGAAATGAGCAGTTCTTC,CAWSVRVVLGNEQFF
-,TRBJ2-3,-,TRBV27,TGTGCCAGCAGTTTATCGTATGGCGCAGATACGCAGTATTTT,CASSLSYGADTQYF
-,TRBJ2-1,-,TRBV29-1,TGCAGCGTTGAGGGGGGCCTCTTC,CSVEGGLF
TRBD2,TRBJ2-1,-,TRBV7-3,TGTGCCAGCAGCTTCCAAGCGGGAGCGGGTAATGAGCAGTTCTTC,CASSFQAGAGNEQFF
-,TRBJ2-1,-,TRBV25-1,TGTGCCACCGCTCATCTAGGGTACAATGAGCAGTTCTTC,CATAHLGYNEQFF
-,TRBJ1-1,-,TRBV27,TGTGCCAGCAGTTTTTCGAGGGGAAACACTGAAGCTTTCTTT,CASSFSRGNTEAFF
-,TRBJ1-5,-,TRBV7-2,TGTGCCAGCAGCTTAGTTTGGTCAGTAAATCAGCCCCAGCATTTT,CASSLVWSVNQPQHF
TRBD2,TRBJ2-2,-,TRBV6-1,TGTGCCAGCAGCTCGACTAGCGGGAGCACCGGGGAGCTGTTTTTT,CASSSTSGSTGELFF
TRBD2,TRBJ2-7,-,TRBV7-9,TGTGCCAGCAGCTTAGGGGCTAGCGGGGGTTACGAGCAGTACTTC,CASSLGASGGYEQYF
-,TRBJ1-5,few,TRBV6-1,TGTGCCAGCAGCGTGAATAGCAATCAGCCCCAGCATTTT,CASSVNSNQPQHF
TRBD1,TRBJ2-7,-,TRBV27,TGTGCCAGCAGTTTTGGGTACGGGACAGGGGCGGGCGAGCAGTACTTC,CASSFGYGTGAGEQYF
-,TRBJ2-1,-,TRBV4-3,TGCGCCAGCAGCCAGGACCGGGCCTACAATGAGCAGTTCTTC,CASSQDRAYNEQFF
-,TRBJ1-2,-,TRBV20-1,TGCAGTGCTATCAACCCGGGGGGCTACACCTTC,CSAINPGGYTF
TRBD2,TRBJ2-1,-,TRBV6-5,TGTGCCAGCAGTTACAGACGGGGAGGGCCCCAGTTCTTC,CASSYRRGGPQFF
TRBD2,TRBJ2-1,-,TRBV4-3,TGCGCCAGCAGCCTTATCATGGGACTAGCGGCCTACAATGAGCAGTTCTTC,CASSLIMGLAAYNEQFF
TRBD1,TRBJ2-5,-,TRBV5-1,TGCGCCAGCAGCTTGGGGACAGGGGTAGGCGAGACCCAGTACTTC,CASSLGTGVGETQYF
TRBD2,TRBJ2-1,many,TRBV7-9,TGTGCCAGCCCCCCACCTAGCGGGAACAACAATGAGCAGTTCTTC,CASPPPSGNNNEQFF
-,TRBJ1-2,-,TRBV7-9,TGTGCCAGCACCCTGGGGGGGACTTCGGGCTACACCTTC,CASTLGGTSGYTF
-,TRBJ1-4,-,TRBV7-9,TGTGCCAGCAGCTTATCCGGGGGCGGCGAAAAACTGTTTTTT,CASSLSGGGEKLFF
TRBD1,TRBJ2-1,-,TRBV27,TGTGCCAGCAGTCTCGTCAGGGGGCGTAATGAGCAGTTCTTC,CASSLVRGRNEQFF
-,TRBJ2-5,-,TRBV7-9,TGTGCCAGCAGCTTAAGGGCAGAGACCCAGTACTTC,CASSLRAETQYF
-,TRBJ1-2,-,TRBV9,TGTGCCAGCAGTATGACAGGAGGGGCTGGCTACACCTTC,CASSMTGGAGYTF
TRBD2,TRBJ2-1,-,TRBV7-3,TGTGCCAGCAGCTTACTAGCGGGTAACAATGAGCAGTTCTTC,CASSLLAGNNEQFF
-,TRBJ1-1,-,TRBV19,TGTGCCAGTATTCGGGGCCTGAACACTGAAGCTTTCTTT,CASIRGLNTEAFF
TRBD1,TRBJ2-7,-,TRBV7-2,TGTGCCAGCAGCTTTGACAGGGGGTCCTACGAGCAGTACTTC,CASSFDRGSYEQYF
TRBD1,TRBJ2-7,-,TRBV29-1,TGCAGCGTCGTGGGACAGGGGGCCTACGAGCAGTACTTC,CSVVGQGAYEQYF
-,TRBJ2-7,-,TRBV20-1,TGCAGTGCCAAACATTGGACCGAGCAGTACTTC,CSAKHWTEQYF
-,TRBJ1-3,-,TRBV30,TGTGCCTGGAGTGTAGAAGGCTCTGGAAACACCATATATTTT,CAWSVEGSGNTIYF
-,TRBJ2-5,few,TRBV18,TGTGCCAGCTCACCAGGTCTCGGGGCCTCGGGGGAGACCCAGTACTTC,CASSPGLGASGETQYF
TRBD1,TRBJ2-1,-,TRBV6-5,TGTGCCAGCAGTTACCGACAGGGGCCCAATGAGCAGTTCTTC,CASSYRQGPNEQFF
-,TRBJ2-5,-,TRBV18,TGTGCCAGCTCACCGGGAATCCAAGAGACCCAGTACTTC,CASSPGIQETQYF
TRBD2,TRBJ2-3,-,TRBV18,TGTGCCAGCTCTCAGAGACTAGCGGGGGTTCAAAACACAGATACGCAGTATTTT,CASSQRLAGVQNTDTQYF
TRBD1,TRBJ2-2,-,TRBV5-1,TGCGCCAGCAGCGGGACAGGTAGCGGGGAGCTGTTTTTT,CASSGTGSGELFF
-,TRBJ1-2,many,TRBV7-9,TGTGCCAGCACGCACCCGAGGGGCTATGGCTACACCTTC,CASTHPRGYGYTF
-,TRBJ2-7,-,TRBV13,TGTGCCAGCAGCTTAGGACTAGAATTCGGCGAGCAGTACTTC,CASSLGLEFGEQYF
TRBD1,TRBJ2-2,-,TRBV9,TGTGCCAGCAGCCAGGGGGCGATGAACACCGGGGAGCTGTTTTTT,CASSQGAMNTGELFF
TRBD1,TRBJ2-2,-,TRBV5-6,TGTGCCAGCAGCTCCCCAGACAGGGTAACCGGGGAGCTGTTTTTT,CASSSPDRVTGELFF
TRBD1,TRBJ2-7,-,TRBV29-1,TGCAGCGTCGACAGGGGCATGGACGAGCAGTACTTC,CSVDRGMDEQYF